This TCR beta chain emerged from a study of long-term antiretroviral therapy in people with HIV. The study, taken as a whole, reports: The repertoire was dominated at all time points by clones expanded before ART.

On this clone itself: Its antigen is unidentified.

The immunoSEQ assay was v3.0, run at survey level. Sequencing was directed toward about 35,000-50,000 T-cell genomes in each sample. Sequenced by immunoSEQ multiplex PCR; TCRdb stores in-frame clones only, minus some. This table holds roughly 23,000 clones, around 86% found once. CDR1 SEHNR and CDR2 FQNEAQ come from the germline V gene (reference sequence). The V segment lost 2 bases and the J segment 4 bases; nucleotides outside the gene matches: 5. The CDR3 has 15 amino acids. The rearrangement uses TRBV7-9 and TRBJ2-3; 8 bases are shared with TRBD1. The clonotype comes from a woman in her 30s with HIV. The sequencing here drew on unsorted PBMCs, taken 1.8 years before starting antiretroviral therapy. CDR3 coding DNA: TGTGCCAGCAGCTTATCCAGGGGGCTTGCAGATACGCAGTATTTT. Translated, it gives CASSLSRGLADTQYF. The full variable domain, its missing parts supplied by reference TRBV7-9 and TRBJ2-3, is DTGVSQNPRHKITKRGQNVTFRCDPISEHNRLYWYRQTLGQGPEFLTYFQNEAQLEKSRLLSDRFSAERPKGSFSTLEIQRTEQGDSAMYLCASSLSRGLADTQYFGPGTRLTVL.